There are many counts of the clone carrying this T cell receptor beta chain. Its target is unknown. This entry is derived from a study of spatial heterogeneity in lung cancer. Study observations and caveats: Higher tumor mutation counts went along with higher counts of expanded intratumoral alpha and beta TCRs.

The V and J ends lost 6 bases and 6 bases respectively, with 21 bases between them. Looked up from germline, CDR1 is KGHSH and CDR2 is LQKENI. The CDR3 is made up of 16 amino acids. Using its own MiXCR run on the 5' RACE reads, TCRdb lists one record per CDR3 protein. The sample consists of 7,200 or so distinct CDR3 sequences, about 7% of them appearing once. The time point here: sample taken at primary tumor resection. The source material was lung tumor tissue, sampled at surgery. The chain carries TRBV18 and TRBJ1-5; D possibly corresponds to TRBD1 (5 bases). This TCR came from a female donor with early-stage non-small cell lung cancer. The CDR3 protein is CASSRERVGAGQPQHF. The CDR3 bases are TGTGCCAGCTCGCGGGAACGGGTAGGGGCTGGTCAGCCCCAGCATTTT.